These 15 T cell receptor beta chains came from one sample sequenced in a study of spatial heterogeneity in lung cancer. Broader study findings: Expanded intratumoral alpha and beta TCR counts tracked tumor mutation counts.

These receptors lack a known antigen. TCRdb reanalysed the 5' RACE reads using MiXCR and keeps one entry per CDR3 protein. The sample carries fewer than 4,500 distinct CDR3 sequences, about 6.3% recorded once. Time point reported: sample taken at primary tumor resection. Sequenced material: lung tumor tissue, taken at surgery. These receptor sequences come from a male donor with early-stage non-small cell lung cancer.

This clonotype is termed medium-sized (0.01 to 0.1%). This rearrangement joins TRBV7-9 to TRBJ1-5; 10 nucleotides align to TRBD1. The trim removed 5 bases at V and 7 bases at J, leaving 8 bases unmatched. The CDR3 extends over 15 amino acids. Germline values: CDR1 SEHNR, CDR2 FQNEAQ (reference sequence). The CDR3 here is CASSAGTGEKQPQHF. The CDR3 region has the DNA TGTGCCAGCAGCGCCGGGACAGGGGAAAAGCAGCCCCAGCATTTT.

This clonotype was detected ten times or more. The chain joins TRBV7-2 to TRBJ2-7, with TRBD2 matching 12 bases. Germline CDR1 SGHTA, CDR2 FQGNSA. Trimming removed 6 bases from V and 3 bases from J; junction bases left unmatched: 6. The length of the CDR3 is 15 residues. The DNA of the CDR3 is TGTGCCAGCAGACTAGCGGGGGGCCTCCTCTACGAGCAGTACTTC. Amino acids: CASRLAGGLLYEQYF.

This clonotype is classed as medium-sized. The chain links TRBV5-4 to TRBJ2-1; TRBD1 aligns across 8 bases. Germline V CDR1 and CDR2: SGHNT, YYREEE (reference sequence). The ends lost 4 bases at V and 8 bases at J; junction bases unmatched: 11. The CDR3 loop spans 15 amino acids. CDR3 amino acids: CASSPRTGKDDEQFF. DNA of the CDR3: TGTGCCAGCAGCCCCAGGACAGGGAAAGACGATGAGCAGTTCTTC.

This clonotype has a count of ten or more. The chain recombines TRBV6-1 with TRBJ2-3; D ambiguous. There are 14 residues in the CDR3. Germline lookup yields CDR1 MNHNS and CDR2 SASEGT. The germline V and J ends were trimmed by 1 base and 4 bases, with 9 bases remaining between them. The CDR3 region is CASSEGRSADTQYF. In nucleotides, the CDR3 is TGTGCCAGCAGTGAAGGGCGGTCTGCAGATACGCAGTATTTT.

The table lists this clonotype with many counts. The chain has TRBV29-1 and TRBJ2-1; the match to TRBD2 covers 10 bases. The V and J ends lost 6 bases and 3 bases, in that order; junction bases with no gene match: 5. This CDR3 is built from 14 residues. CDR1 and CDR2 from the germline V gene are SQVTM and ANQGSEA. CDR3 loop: CSVPASGSYNEQFF. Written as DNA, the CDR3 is TGCAGCGTGCCCGCTAGCGGGAGCTACAATGAGCAGTTCTTC.

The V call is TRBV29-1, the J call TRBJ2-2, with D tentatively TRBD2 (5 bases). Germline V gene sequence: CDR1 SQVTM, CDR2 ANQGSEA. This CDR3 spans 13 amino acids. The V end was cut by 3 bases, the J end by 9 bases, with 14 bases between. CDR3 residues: CSVEREPGRELFF. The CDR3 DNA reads TGCAGCGTTGAGAGGGAGCCCGGCCGGGAGCTGTTTTTT.

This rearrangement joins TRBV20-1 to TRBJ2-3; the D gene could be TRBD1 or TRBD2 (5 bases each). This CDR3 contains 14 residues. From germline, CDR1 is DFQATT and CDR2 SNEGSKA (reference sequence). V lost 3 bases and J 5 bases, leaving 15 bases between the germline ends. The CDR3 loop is CSASTGLAGDTQYF. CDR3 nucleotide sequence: TGCAGTGCTAGCACGGGGCTAGCAGGAGATACGCAGTATTTT.

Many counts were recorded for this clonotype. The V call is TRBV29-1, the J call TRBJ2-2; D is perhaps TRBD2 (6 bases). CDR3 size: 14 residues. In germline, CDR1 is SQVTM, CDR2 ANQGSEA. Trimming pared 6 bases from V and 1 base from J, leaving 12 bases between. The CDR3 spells CSVRDFQNTGELFF. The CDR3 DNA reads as TGCAGCGTCCGGGACTTTCAGAACACCGGGGAGCTGTTTTTT.

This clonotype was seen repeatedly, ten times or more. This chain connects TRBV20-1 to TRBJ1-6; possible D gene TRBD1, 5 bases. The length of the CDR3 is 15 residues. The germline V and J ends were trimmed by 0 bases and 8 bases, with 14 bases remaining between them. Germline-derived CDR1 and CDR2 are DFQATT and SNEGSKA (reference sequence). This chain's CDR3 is CSARDRQNPYSPLHF. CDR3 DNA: TGCAGTGCTAGAGACAGACAGAACCCCTATTCACCCCTCCACTTT.

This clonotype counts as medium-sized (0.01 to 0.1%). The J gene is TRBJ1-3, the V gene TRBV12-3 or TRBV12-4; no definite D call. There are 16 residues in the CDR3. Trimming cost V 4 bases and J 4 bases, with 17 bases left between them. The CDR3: CASSSTGGDTGNTIYF. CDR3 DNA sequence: TGTGCCAGCAGTTCGACTGGAGGTGATACCGGAAACACCATATATTTT.

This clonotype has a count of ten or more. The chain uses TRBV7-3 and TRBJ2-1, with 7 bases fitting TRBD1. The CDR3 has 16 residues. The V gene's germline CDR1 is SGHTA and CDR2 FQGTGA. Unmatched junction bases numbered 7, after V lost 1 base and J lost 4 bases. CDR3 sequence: CASSLIGGQLYNEQFF. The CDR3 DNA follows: TGTGCCAGCAGCTTAATAGGGGGACAGCTATACAATGAGCAGTTCTTC.

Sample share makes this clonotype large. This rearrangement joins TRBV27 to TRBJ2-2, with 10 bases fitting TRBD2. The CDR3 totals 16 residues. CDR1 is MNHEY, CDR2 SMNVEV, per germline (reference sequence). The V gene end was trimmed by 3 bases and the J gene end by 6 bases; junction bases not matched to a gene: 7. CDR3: CASSLIAGGRSGELFF. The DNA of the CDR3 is TGTGCCAGCAGTTTGATAGCGGGGGGTCGCTCCGGGGAGCTGTTTTTT.

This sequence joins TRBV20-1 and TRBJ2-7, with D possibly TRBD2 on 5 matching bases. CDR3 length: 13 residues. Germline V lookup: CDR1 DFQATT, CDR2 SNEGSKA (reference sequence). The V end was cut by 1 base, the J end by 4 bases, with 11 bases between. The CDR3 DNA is TGCAGTGCTAGAGCCGGGAACGATTACGAGCAGTACTTC. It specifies CSARAGNDYEQYF.

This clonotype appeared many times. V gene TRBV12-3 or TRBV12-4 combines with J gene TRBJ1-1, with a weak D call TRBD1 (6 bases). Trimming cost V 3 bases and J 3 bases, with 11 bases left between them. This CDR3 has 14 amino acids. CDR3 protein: CASSLAGGYTEAFF. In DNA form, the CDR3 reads TGTGCCAGCAGTTTGGCCGGGGGCTACACTGAAGCTTTCTTT.

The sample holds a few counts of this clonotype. CDR3 amino acids: CASSQSGRGAEQYF. In DNA, the CDR3 is TGTGCCAGCAGTCAATCCGGGAGGGGGGCCGAGCAGTACTTC. The chain links TRBV27 to TRBJ2-7; 8 nucleotides match TRBD2. CDR3 length: 14 residues. CDR1 is MNHEY, CDR2 SMNVEV, per germline (reference sequence). J gave up 6 bases and V 5 bases, and 9 bases lay outside the gene matches.